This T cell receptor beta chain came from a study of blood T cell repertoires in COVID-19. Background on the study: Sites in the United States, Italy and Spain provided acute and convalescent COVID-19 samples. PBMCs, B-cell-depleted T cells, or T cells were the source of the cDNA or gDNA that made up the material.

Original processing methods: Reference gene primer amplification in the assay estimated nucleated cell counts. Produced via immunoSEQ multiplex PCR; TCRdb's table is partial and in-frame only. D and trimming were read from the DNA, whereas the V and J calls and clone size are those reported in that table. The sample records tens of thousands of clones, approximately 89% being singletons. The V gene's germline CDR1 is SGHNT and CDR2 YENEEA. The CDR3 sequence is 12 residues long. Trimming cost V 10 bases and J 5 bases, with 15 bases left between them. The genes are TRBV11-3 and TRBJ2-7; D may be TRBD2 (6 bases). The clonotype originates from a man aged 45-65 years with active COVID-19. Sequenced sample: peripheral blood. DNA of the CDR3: TGTGCCACGGAGGGTGAGGAGAACGAGCAGTACTTC. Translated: CATEGEENEQYF.